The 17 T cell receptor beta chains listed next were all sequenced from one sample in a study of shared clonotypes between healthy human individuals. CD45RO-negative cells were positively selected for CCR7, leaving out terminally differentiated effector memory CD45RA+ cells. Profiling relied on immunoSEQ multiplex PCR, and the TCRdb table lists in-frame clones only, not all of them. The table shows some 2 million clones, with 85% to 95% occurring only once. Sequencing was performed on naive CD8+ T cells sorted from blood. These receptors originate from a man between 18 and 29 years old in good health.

CDR3 amino acids: CASSPSGLYGYTF. CDR3 nucleotide sequence: TGTGCCAGCAGCCCCTCCGGGTTGTATGGCTACACCTTC. This rearrangement joins TRBV5-6 to TRBJ1-2; D remains unclear. The CDR3 is made up of 13 amino acids. Germline V gene sequence: CDR1 SGHDT, CDR2 YYEEEE. V was shortened by 4 bases and J by 5 bases, with 12 bases between the two germline ends.

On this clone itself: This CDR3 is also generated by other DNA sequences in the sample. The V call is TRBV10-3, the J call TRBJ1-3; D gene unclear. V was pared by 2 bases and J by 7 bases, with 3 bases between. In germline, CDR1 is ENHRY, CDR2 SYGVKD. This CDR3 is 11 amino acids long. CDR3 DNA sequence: TGTGCCATCAGTGAGGGGAACACCATATATTTT. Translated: CAISEGNTIYF.

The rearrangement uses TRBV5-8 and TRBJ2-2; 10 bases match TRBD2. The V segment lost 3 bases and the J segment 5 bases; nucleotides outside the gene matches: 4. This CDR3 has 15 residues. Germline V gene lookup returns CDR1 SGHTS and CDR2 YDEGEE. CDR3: CASSSLLAGTGELFF. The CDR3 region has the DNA TGTGCCAGCAGCTCGCTACTAGCGGGGACCGGGGAGCTGTTTTTT.

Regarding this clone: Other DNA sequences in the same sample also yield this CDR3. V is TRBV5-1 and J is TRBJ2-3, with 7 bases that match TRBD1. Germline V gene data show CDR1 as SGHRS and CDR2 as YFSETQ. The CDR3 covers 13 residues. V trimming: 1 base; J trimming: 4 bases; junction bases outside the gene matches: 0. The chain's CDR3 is CASSLTGADTQYF. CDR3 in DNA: TGCGCCAGCAGCTTGACAGGGGCAGATACGCAGTATTTT.

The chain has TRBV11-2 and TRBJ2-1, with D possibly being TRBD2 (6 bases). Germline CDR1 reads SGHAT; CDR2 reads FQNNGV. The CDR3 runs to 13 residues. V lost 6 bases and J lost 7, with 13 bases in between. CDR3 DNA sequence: TGTGCCAGCAGTGGCGGGGAAACGAATGAGCAGTTCTTC. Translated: CASSGGETNEQFF.

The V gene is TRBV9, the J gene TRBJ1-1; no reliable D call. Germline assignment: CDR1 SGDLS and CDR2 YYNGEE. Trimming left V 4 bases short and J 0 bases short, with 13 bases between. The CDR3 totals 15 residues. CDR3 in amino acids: CASSPSEGVNTEAFF. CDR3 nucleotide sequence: TGTGCCAGCAGCCCCTCCGAGGGAGTGAACACTGAAGCTTTCTTT.

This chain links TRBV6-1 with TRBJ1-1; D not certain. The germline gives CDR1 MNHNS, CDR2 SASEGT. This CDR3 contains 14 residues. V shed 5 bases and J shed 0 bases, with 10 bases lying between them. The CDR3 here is CASSTEVLNTEAFF. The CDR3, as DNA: TGTGCCAGCAGTACCGAAGTTTTGAACACTGAAGCTTTCTTT.

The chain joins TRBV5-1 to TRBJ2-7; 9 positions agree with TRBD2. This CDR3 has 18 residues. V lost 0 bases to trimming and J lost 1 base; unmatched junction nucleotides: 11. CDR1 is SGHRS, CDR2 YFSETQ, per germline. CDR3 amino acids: CASSLGASGIYLSYEQYF. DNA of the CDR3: TGCGCCAGCAGCTTGGGGGCTAGCGGGATTTACCTATCCTACGAGCAGTACTTC. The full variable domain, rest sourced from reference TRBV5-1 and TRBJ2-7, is KAGVTQTPRYLIKTRGQQVTLSCSPISGHRSVSWYQQTPGQGLQFLFEYFSETQRNKGNFPGRFSGRQFSNSRSEMNVSTLELGDSALYLCASSLGASGIYLSYEQYFGPGTRLTVT.

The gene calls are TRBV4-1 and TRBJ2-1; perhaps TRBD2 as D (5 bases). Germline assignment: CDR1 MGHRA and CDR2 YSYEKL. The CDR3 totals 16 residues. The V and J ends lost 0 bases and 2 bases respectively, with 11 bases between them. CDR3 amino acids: CASSQDLGDTYNEQFF. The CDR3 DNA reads TGCGCCAGCAGCCAAGATCTCGGGGATACCTACAATGAGCAGTTCTTC.

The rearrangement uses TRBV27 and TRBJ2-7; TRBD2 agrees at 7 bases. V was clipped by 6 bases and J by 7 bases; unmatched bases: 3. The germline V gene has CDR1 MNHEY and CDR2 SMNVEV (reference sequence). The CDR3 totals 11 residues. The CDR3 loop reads CASSMGGEQYF. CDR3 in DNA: TGTGCCAGCAGCATGGGAGGGGAGCAGTACTTC.

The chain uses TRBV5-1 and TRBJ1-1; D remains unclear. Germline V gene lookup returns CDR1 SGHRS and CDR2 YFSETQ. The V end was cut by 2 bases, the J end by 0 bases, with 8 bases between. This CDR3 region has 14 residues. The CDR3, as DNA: TGCGCCAGCAGCTTAGCGTCGATGAACACTGAAGCTTTCTTT. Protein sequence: CASSLASMNTEAFF. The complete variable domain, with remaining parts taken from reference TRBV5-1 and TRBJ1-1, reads KAGVTQTPRYLIKTRGQQVTLSCSPISGHRSVSWYQQTPGQGLQFLFEYFSETQRNKGNFPGRFSGRQFSNSRSEMNVSTLELGDSALYLCASSLASMNTEAFFGQGTRLTVV.

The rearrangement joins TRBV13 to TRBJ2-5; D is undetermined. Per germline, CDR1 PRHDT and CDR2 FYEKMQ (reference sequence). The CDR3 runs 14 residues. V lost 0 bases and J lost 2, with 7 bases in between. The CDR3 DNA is TGTGCCAGCAGCTTAGGTGAGCAACAAGAGACCCAGTACTTC. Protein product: CASSLGEQQETQYF.

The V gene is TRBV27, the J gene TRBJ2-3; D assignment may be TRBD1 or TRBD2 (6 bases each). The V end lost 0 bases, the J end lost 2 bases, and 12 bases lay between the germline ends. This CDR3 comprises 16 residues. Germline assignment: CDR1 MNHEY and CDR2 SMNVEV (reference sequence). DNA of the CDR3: TGTGCCAGCAGTTTATCGGGGGGCCCGATCACAGATACGCAGTATTTT. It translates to CASSLSGGPITDTQYF.

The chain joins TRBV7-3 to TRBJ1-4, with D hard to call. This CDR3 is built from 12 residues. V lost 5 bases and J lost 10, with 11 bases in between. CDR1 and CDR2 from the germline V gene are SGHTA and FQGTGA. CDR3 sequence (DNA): TGTGCCAGCAGCCGGAGACTGGGAAAACTGTTTTTT. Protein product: CASSRRLGKLFF.

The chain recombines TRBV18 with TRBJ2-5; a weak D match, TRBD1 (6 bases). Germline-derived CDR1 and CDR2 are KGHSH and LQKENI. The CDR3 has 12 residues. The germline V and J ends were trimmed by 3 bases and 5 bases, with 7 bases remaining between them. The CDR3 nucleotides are TGTGCCAGCTCACCTACAGGGGAGACCCAGTACTTC. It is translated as CASSPTGETQYF.

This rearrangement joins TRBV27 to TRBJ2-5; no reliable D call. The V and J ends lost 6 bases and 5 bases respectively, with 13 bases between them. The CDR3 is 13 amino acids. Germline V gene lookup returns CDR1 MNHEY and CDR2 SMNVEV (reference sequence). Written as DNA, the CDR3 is TGTGCCAGCAGCCAACAGCGTTGGGAGACCCAGTACTTC. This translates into CASSQQRWETQYF.

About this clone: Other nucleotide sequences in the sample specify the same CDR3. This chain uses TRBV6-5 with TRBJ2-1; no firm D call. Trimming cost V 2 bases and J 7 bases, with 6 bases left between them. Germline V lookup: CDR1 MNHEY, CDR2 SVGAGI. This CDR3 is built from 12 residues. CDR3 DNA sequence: TGTGCCAGCAGTTACGATGGTAATGAGCAGTTCTTC. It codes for CASSYDGNEQFF.